This entry lists 7 T cell receptor beta chains sequenced from one sample in a study of shared clonotypes between healthy human individuals. TCRdb's table, derived via immunoSEQ multiplex PCR, lists solely in-frame clones and lacks some. The sample records approximately 2,000,000 clones, about 90% being singletons. Sequencing used naive CD4+ T cells from PBMCs. As for subset: CD45RA+ positively selected. Receptors originate from a man younger than 35 in good health. Some clones in this sample may be carry-over from other donors' samples.

The chain uses TRBV2 and TRBJ2-7; D is perhaps TRBD1 (6 bases). Looked up from germline, CDR1 is SNHLY and CDR2 is FYNNEI. This CDR3 is 19 amino acids long. With 6 bases removed from V and 3 bases from J, the gap between germline ends came to 30 bases. The CDR3 sequence is CASSPFTGIKSGRSYEQYF. The CDR3 coding sequence is TGTGCCAGCAGCCCGTTCACAGGGATTAAATCGGGGAGAAGCTACGAGCAGTACTTC.

V usage is TRBV4-3 and J usage is TRBJ2-3; 10 bases are shared with TRBD2. Germline CDR1 is LGHNA and CDR2 is YSLEER. The CDR3 is made up of 16 amino acids. Trimming removed 1 base from V and 2 bases from J; junction bases left unmatched: 3. This CDR3 reads CASSQVAGGITDTQYF. The CDR3 coding sequence is TGCGCCAGCAGCCAAGTAGCGGGAGGTATCACAGATACGCAGTATTTT.

For the CDR3, the DNA is TGCAGCGGGAAAGGACAGGCGGGTGGCGAGACCCAGTACTTC. Translation gives CSGKGQAGGETQYF. V usage is TRBV29-1 and J usage is TRBJ2-5, with 7 bases fitting TRBD1. V was clipped by 7 bases and J by 5 bases; unmatched bases: 13. Germline lookup yields CDR1 SQVTM and CDR2 ANQGSEA. The CDR3 runs 14 residues.

The chain couples TRBV4-1 to TRBJ1-2; 7 bases map to TRBD1. This CDR3 comprises 18 residues. Germline assignment: CDR1 MGHRA and CDR2 YSYEKL. V shed 1 base and J 3 bases; nucleotides not matched to a gene: 14. DNA of the CDR3: TGCGCCAGCAGCCAAGTCGGCAGGGGGGCGAGAGGGGACTATGGCTACACCTTC. Its translation is CASSQVGRGARGDYGYTF.

The table lists this clone with a count of one. Different DNA sequences within this sample yield the same CDR3. The rearrangement joins TRBV28 to TRBJ2-7, with D perhaps TRBD1 (6 bases). The V and J ends lost 5 bases and 2 bases respectively, with 7 bases between them. The CDR3 runs to 12 residues. Germline CDR1 and CDR2: MDHEN and SYDVKM. DNA for the CDR3: TGTGCCAGCAGTACAGGGACCTACGAGCAGTACTTC. Translation gives CASSTGTYEQYF. The full variable domain, completed using reference TRBV28 and TRBJ2-7, is DVKVTQSSRYLVKRTGEKVFLECVQDMDHENMFWYRQDPGLGLRLIYFSYDVKMKEKGDIPEGYSVSREKKERFSLILESASTNQTSMYLCASSTGTYEQYFGPGTRLTVT.

The chain has TRBV4-1 and TRBJ2-1, with D unresolved. Trimming left V 1 base short and J 10 bases short, with 11 bases between. The CDR3 length is 13 residues. Germline V CDR1 and CDR2: MGHRA, YSYEKL. CDR3 protein: CASSQGQLEEQFF. The CDR3 region has the DNA TGCGCCAGCAGCCAAGGTCAGCTGGAAGAGCAGTTCTTC.

This chain connects TRBV9 to TRBJ2-1; D possibly corresponds to TRBD2 (5 bases). The V gene's germline CDR1 is SGDLS and CDR2 YYNGEE. This CDR3 comprises 16 residues. Deletions cut 3 bases from V and 0 bases from J, with 13 bases between. This CDR3 is CASSGRGFSSYNEQFF. The CDR3 coding sequence is TGTGCCAGCAGCGGGCGCGGGTTTAGCTCCTACAATGAGCAGTTCTTC.